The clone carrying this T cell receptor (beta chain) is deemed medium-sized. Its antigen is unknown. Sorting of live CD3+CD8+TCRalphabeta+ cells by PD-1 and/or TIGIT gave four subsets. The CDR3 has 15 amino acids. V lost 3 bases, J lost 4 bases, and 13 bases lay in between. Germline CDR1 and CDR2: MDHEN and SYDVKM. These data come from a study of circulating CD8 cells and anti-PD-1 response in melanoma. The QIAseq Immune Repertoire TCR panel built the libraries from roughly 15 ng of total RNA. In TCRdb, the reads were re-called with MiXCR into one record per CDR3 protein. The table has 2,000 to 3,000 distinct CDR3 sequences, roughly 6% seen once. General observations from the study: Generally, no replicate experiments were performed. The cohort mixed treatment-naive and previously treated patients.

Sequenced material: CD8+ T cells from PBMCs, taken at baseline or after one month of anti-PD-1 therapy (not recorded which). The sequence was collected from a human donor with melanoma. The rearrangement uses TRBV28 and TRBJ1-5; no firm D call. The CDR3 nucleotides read TGTGCCAGCAGTTTTGCTCCCGCCGAAAATCAGCCCCAGCATTTT. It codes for CASSFAPAENQPQHF. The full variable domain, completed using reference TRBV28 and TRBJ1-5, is DVKVTQSSRYLVKRTGEKVFLECVQDMDHENMFWYRQDPGLGLRLIYFSYDVKMKEKGDIPEGYSVSREKKERFSLILESASTNQTSMYLCASSFAPAENQPQHFGDGTRLSIL.